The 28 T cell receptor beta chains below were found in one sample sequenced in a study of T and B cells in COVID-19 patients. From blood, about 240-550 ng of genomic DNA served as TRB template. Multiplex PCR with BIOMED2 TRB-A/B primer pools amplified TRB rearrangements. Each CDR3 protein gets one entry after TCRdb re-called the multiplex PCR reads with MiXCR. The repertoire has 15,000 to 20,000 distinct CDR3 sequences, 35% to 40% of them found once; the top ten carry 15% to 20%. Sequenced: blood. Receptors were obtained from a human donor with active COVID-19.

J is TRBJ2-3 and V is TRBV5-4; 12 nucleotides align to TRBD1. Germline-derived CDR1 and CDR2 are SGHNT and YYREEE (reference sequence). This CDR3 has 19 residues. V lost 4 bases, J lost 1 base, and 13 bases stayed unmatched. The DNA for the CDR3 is TGTGCCAGCAGCCACCCGGGACAGGGGGCCCTATTCGGCACAGATACGCAGTATTTT. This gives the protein CASSHPGQGALFGTDTQYF.

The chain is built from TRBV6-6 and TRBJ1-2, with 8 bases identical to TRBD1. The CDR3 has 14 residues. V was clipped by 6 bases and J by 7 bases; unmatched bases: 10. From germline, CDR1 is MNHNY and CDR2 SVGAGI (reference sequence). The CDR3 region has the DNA TGTGCCAGCAGACCGGACAGGGACATCTTTGGCTACACCTTC. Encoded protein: CASRPDRDIFGYTF.

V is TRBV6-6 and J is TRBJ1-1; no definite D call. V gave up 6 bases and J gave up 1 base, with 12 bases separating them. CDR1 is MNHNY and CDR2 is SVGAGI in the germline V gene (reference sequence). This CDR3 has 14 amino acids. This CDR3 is CASSDTTQNTEAFF. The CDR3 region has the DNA TGTGCCAGCAGCGACACTACTCAGAACACTGAAGCTTTCTTT.

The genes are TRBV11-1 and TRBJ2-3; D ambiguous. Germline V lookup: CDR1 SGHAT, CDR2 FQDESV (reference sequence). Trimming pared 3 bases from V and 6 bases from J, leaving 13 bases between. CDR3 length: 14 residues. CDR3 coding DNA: TGTGCCAGCAGCTTGAACCACCCTACTGATACGCAGTATTTT. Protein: CASSLNHPTDTQYF. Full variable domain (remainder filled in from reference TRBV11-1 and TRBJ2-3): EAEVAQSPRYKITEKSQAVAFWCDPISGHATLYWYRQILGQGPELLVQFQDESVVDDSQLPKDRFSAERLKGVDSTLKIQPAELGDSAMYLCASSLNHPTDTQYFGPGTRLTVL.

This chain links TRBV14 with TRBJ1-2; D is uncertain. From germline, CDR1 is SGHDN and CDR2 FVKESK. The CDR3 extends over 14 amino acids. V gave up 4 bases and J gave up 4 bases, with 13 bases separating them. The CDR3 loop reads CASSRGIRVYGYTF. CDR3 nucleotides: TGTGCCAGCAGCCGGGGAATCCGGGTCTATGGCTACACCTTC.

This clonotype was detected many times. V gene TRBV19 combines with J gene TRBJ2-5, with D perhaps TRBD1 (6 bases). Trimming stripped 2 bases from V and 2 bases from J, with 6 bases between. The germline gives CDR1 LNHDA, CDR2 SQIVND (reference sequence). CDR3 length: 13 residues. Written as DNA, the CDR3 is TGTGCCAGTAGTATAACAGGGCAAGAGACCCAGTACTTC. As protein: CASSITGQETQYF.

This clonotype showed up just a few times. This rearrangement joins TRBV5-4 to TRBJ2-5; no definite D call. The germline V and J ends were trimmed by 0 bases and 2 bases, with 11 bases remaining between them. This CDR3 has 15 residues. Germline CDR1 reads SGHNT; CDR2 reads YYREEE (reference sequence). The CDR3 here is CASSLVSSAQETQYF. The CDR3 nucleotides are TGTGCCAGCAGCTTGGTATCATCGGCTCAAGAGACCCAGTACTTC.

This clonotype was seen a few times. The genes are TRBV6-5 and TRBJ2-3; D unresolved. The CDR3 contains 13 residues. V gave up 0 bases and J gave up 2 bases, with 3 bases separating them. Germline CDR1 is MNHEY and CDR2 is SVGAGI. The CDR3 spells CASSYSPTDTQYF. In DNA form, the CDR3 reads TGTGCCAGCAGTTACTCTCCCACAGATACGCAGTATTTT.

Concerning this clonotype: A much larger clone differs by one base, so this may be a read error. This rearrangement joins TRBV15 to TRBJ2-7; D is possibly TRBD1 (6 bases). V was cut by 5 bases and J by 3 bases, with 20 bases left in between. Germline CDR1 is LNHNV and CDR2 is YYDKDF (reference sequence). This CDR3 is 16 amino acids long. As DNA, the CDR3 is TGTGCCACCAGCGAGGCGACAGGCAACCCCTACTACGAGCAGTACGTC. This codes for CATSEATGNPYYEQYV.

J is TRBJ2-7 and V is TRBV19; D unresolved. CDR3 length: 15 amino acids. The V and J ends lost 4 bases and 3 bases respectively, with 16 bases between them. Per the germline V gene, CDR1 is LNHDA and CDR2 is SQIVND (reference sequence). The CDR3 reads CASSKKPERYYEQYF. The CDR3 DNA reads TGTGCCAGTAGTAAAAAGCCAGAGAGATACTACGAGCAGTACTTC.

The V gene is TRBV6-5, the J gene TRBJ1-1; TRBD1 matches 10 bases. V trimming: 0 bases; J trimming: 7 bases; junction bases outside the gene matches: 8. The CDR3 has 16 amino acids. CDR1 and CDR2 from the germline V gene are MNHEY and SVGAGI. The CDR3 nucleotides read TGTGCCAGCAGTTACTCCACCCCGGGACAGGGGAGTGAAGCTTTCTTT. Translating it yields CASSYSTPGQGSEAFF.

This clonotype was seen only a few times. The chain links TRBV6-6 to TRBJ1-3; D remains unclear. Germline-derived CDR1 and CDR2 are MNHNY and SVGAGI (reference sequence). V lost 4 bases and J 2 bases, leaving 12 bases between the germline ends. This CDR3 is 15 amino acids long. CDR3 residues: CASSLRVETGNTIYF. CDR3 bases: TGTGCCAGCAGTTTGAGGGTAGAGACTGGAAACACCATATATTTT.

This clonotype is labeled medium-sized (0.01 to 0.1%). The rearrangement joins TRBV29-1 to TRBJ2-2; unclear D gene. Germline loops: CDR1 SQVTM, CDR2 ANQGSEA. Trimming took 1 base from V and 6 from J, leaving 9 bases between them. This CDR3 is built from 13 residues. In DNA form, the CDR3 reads TGCAGCGTTGAAGTCACAATGTCCGGGGAGCTGTTTTTT. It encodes CSVEVTMSGELFF.

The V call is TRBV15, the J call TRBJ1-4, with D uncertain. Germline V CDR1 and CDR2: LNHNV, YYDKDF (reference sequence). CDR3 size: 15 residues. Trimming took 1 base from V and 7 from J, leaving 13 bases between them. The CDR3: CATSRVGVLGEKLFF. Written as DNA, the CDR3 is TGTGCCACCAGCAGAGTTGGAGTTTTGGGTGAAAAACTGTTTTTT.

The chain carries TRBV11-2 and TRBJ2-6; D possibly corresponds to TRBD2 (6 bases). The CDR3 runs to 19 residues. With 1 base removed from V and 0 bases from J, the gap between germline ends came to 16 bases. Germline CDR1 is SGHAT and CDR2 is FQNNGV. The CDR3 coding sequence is TGTGCCAGCAGCTTAGTCCGTGGAGGGATGCGCTCTGGGGCCAACGTCCTGACTTTC. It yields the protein CASSLVRGGMRSGANVLTF.

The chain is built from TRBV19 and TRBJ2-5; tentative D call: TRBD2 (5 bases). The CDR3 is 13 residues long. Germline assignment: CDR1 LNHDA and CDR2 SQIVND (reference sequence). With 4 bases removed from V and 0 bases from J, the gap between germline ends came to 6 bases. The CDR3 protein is CASSKDYQETQYF. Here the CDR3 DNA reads TGTGCCAGTAGTAAGGACTACCAAGAGACCCAGTACTTC.

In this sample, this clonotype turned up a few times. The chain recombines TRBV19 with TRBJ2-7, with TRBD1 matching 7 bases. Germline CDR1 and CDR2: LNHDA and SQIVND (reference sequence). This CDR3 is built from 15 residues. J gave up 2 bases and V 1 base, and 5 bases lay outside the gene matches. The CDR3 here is CASSIAWQGAYEQYF. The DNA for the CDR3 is TGTGCCAGTAGTATAGCCTGGCAGGGGGCCTACGAGCAGTACTTC.

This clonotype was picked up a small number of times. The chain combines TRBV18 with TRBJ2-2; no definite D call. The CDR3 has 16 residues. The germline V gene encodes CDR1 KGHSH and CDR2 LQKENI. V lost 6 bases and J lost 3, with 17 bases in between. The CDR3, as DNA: TGTGCCAGCTCCTCTTTCACGCATGTGGACACCGGGGAGCTGTTTTTT. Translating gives CASSSFTHVDTGELFF.

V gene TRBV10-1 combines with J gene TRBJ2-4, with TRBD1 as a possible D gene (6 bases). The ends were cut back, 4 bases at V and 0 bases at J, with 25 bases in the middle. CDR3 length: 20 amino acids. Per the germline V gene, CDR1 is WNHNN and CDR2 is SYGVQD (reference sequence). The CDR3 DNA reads TGCGCCAGCAGTGTTCGAACAGGGACCTCATCCACTGTAGCCAAAAACATTCAGTACTTC. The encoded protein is CASSVRTGTSSTVAKNIQYF.

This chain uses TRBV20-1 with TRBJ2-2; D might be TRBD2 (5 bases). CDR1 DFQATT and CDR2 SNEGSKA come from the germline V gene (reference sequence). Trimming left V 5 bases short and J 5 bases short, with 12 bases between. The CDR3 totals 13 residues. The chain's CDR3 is CSAWGRGTGELFF. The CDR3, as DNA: TGCAGTGCTTGGGGAAGAGGGACCGGGGAGCTGTTTTTT.

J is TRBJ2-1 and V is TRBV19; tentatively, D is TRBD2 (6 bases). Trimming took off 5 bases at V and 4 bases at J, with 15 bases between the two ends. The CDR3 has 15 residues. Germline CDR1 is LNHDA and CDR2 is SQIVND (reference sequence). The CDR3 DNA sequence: TGTGCCAGTAGTTCGCAGGGAGGAACGTACAATGAGCAGTTCTTC. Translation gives CASSSQGGTYNEQFF.

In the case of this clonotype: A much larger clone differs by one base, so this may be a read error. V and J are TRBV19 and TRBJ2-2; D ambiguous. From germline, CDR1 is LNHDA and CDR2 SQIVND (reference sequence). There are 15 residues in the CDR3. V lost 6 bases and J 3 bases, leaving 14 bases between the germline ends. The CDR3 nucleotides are TGTGCCAGTAGGAGACCCCCCCCAGACACCGGGGAGCTGTTTTTT. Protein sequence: CASRRPPPDTGELFF.

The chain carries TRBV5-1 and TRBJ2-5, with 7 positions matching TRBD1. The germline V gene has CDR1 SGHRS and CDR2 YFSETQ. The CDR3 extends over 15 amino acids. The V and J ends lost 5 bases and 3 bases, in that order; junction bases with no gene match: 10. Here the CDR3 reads CASRSYRGWKETQYF. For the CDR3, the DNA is TGCGCCAGCAGGTCCTACAGGGGATGGAAAGAGACCCAGTACTTC.

In DNA form, the CDR3 reads TGTGCCAGCAGCCCCTGGCGTAGTTACACTGAAGCTTTCTTT. The encoded protein is CASSPWRSYTEAFF. V usage is TRBV5-5 and J usage is TRBJ1-1; unclear D gene. V lost 4 bases and J lost 3, with 13 bases in between. Germline CDR1 SGHKS, CDR2 YYEKEE (reference sequence). The CDR3 has 14 amino acids. Using reference TRBV5-5 and TRBJ1-1 for the parts outside the CDR3, the full variable domain is DAGVTQSPTHLIKTRGQQVTLRCSPISGHKSVSWYQQVLGQGPQFIFQYYEKEERGRGNFPDRFSARQFPNYSSELNVNALLLGDSALYLCASSPWRSYTEAFFGQGTRLTVV.

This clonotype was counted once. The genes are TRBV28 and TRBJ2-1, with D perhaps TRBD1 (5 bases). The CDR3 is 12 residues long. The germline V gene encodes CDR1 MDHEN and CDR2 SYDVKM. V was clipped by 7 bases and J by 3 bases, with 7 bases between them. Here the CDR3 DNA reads TGTGCCAGCACTGACAGCTACAATGAGCAGTTCTTC. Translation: CASTDSYNEQFF.

CDR3 nucleotide sequence: TGTGCCAGCAGTTTTTTGACAGGTGGGCTCAATGAGCAGTTCTTC. Residues: CASSFLTGGLNEQFF. The chain employs TRBV12-3 or TRBV12-4 and TRBJ2-1, with a tentative D call TRBD1 (6 bases). V was clipped by 3 bases and J by 6 bases, with 15 bases between them. The CDR3 sequence is 15 residues long.

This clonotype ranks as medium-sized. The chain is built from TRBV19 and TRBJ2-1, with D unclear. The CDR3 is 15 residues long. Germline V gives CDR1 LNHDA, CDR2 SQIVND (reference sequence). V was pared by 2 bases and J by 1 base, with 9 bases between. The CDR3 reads CASSIQLLSYNEQFF. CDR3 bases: TGTGCCAGTAGTATACAGCTACTGTCCTACAATGAGCAGTTCTTC.

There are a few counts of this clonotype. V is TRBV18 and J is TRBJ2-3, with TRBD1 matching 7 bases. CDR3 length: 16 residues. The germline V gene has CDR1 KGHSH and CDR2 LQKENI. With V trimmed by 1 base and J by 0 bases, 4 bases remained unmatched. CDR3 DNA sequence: TGTGCCAGCTCACCACGGGGACAGCAGAGCACAGATACGCAGTATTTT. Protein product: CASSPRGQQSTDTQYF.